Following are 22 T cell receptor beta chains from one sample sequenced in a study. One entry per CDR3 protein results from TCRdb running MiXCR on the RT-PCR reads. Seen here are about 680,000 distinct CDR3 sequences, 11% to 15% observed once, and the top ten hold 3.6%. The sample consisted of memory CD4+ T cells from blood. These TCRs come from a female donor in good health, serving as a healthy control.

The V and J genes are TRBV20-1 and TRBJ1-2; 8 bases map to TRBD1. With V trimmed by 1 base and J by 9 bases, 10 bases remained unmatched. Germline CDR1 DFQATT, CDR2 SNEGSKA (reference sequence). This CDR3 spans 14 amino acids. CDR3 in amino acids: CSARGTGSPGSYTF. The DNA for the CDR3 is TGCAGTGCTAGAGGGACAGGGAGCCCCGGGAGCTACACCTTC.

The chain uses TRBV4-2 and TRBJ2-7, with 7 bases identical to TRBD1. Germline assignment: CDR1 LGHNA and CDR2 YNFKEQ. This CDR3 is 14 amino acids long. V shed 3 bases, J shed 2 bases, and the junction held 4 bases outside the gene matches. CDR3 sequence reads: CASSQSQGAYEQYF. The CDR3 nucleotides read TGTGCCAGCAGCCAGTCCCAGGGGGCCTACGAGCAGTACTTC.

J is TRBJ1-1 and V is TRBV19; D remains ambiguous. V shed 3 bases and J shed 1 base, with 6 bases lying between them. Germline-derived CDR1 and CDR2 are LNHDA and SQIVND (reference sequence). The CDR3 length is 13 residues. The CDR3 nucleotides read TGTGCCAGTAGTATCGGAGCGAACACTGAAGCTTTCTTT. Protein sequence: CASSIGANTEAFF.

This clonotype was seen more than once but under ten times. The chain links TRBV6-6 to TRBJ2-3; 7 bases are shared with TRBD2. V lost 10 bases and J lost 1; bases outside the gene matches: 11. This CDR3 spans 15 amino acids. Germline V gives CDR1 MNHNY, CDR2 SVGAGI (reference sequence). CDR3 DNA sequence: TGTGCCACCATTACCGGGACTACAGGCACAGATACGCAGTATTTT. Translation: CATITGTTGTDTQYF.

The table lists this clonotype with a few counts. The chain recombines TRBV12-3 or TRBV12-4 with TRBJ2-5; a weak D match, TRBD2 (5 bases). CDR3 size: 13 residues. The V end was cut by 2 bases, the J end by 7 bases, with 11 bases between. The CDR3: CASSLRGLATQYF. CDR3 in DNA: TGTGCCAGCAGTTTACGGGGTTTAGCGACCCAGTACTTC.

This clonotype has just a few counts. The V call is TRBV6-1, the J call TRBJ1-2; D is unresolved. The V gene lost 5 bases and the J gene lost 5 bases, with 18 bases spanning the gap. The CDR3 length is 15 residues. Germline CDR1 and CDR2: MNHNS and SASEGT. The CDR3 nucleotides are TGTGCCAGCAGTCTTGCCAGCGGAAGAGGGTATGGCTACACCTTC. Amino acids: CASSLASGRGYGYTF.

This chain joins TRBV6-2 or TRBV6-3 and TRBJ1-5, with D tentatively TRBD1 (6 bases). The CDR3 consists of 16 residues. Trimming took 5 bases from V and 5 from J, leaving 19 bases between them. Germline V gene lookup returns CDR1 MNHEY and CDR2 SVGEGT. In DNA, the CDR3 is TGTGCCAGCAGTGATAACAGGGTTCAGGGACATCAGCCCCAGCATTTT. Encoded protein: CASSDNRVQGHQPQHF.

Many counts were recorded for this clonotype. J is TRBJ1-6 and V is TRBV5-1, with a tentative D call TRBD1 (5 bases). The V gene's germline CDR1 is SGHRS and CDR2 YFSETQ. The V gene lost 1 base and the J gene lost 7 bases, with 18 bases spanning the gap. CDR3 length: 17 residues. CDR3 in DNA: TGCGCCAGCAGCTTGCTCCCGTCGGGGCAGATGAATTCACCCCTCCACTTT. Amino acids: CASSLLPSGQMNSPLHF.

The chain recombines TRBV15 with TRBJ2-3, with 10 positions matching TRBD2. V was clipped by 4 bases and J by 11 bases; unmatched bases: 15. The CDR3 totals 16 residues. Per germline, CDR1 LNHNV and CDR2 YYDKDF (reference sequence). In nucleotides, the CDR3 is TGTGCCACCAGCACCAGACGTCTAGCGGGAGCCAATGAGCAGTATTTT. This sequence encodes CATSTRRLAGANEQYF.

The gene calls are TRBV2 and TRBJ2-7; 7 bases align to TRBD1. Germline values: CDR1 SNHLY, CDR2 FYNNEI. Unmatched junction bases numbered 12, after V lost 6 bases and J lost 1 base. The CDR3 loop spans 16 amino acids. The CDR3 nucleotides are TGTGCCAGCAGAACACACTTAGGACAGGCGTCCTACGAGCAGTACTTC. The encoded protein is CASRTHLGQASYEQYF. The entire variable domain, with the rest obtained from reference TRBV2 and TRBJ2-7, is as follows: EPEVTQTPSHQVTQMGQEVILRCVPISNHLYFYWYRQILGQKVEFLVSFYNNEISEKSEIFDDQFSVERPDGSNFTLKIRSTKLEDSAMYFCASRTHLGQASYEQYFGPGTRLTVT.

The sample holds a few counts of this clonotype. The gene calls are TRBV29-1 and TRBJ2-1; D is undetermined. V was pared by 3 bases and J by 0 bases, with 9 bases between. This CDR3 is 14 amino acids long. The germline CDR1 and CDR2 sequences are SQVTM and ANQGSEA. The DNA of the CDR3 is TGCAGCGTTGACAGCCCGAGCTCCTACAATGAGCAGTTCTTC. It specifies CSVDSPSSYNEQFF.

This clonotype has a count of ten or more. The chain combines TRBV6-5 with TRBJ1-1; 8 positions agree with TRBD1. The V gene end was trimmed by 6 bases and the J gene end by 8 bases; junction bases not matched to a gene: 8. Germline loops: CDR1 MNHEY, CDR2 SVGAGI. The CDR3 has 13 residues. Written as DNA, the CDR3 is TGTGCCAGCAGGAGAGGACAGGGCAGGGAAGCTTTCTTT. This codes for CASRRGQGREAFF.

This clonotype was counted ten times or more. V usage is TRBV5-1 and J usage is TRBJ2-7; D unclear. The V gene's germline CDR1 is SGHRS and CDR2 YFSETQ. Trimming stripped 1 base from V and 6 bases from J, with 5 bases between. The CDR3 spans 11 residues. The CDR3 sequence: CASSLFGEQYF. CDR3 nucleotide sequence: TGCGCCAGCAGCTTGTTTGGCGAGCAGTACTTC.

This clonotype was detected many times. The rearrangement joins TRBV20-1 to TRBJ1-5, with unresolved D. CDR3 length: 14 residues. Germline V gives CDR1 DFQATT, CDR2 SNEGSKA (reference sequence). V lost 5 bases, J lost 5 bases, and 16 bases lay in between. The DNA of the CDR3 is TGCAGTGCTCCCGAGACCGGGCCGGATCAGCCCCAGCATTTT. As protein: CSAPETGPDQPQHF.

The chain combines TRBV18 with TRBJ2-1; D possibly corresponds to TRBD2 (5 bases). CDR1 is KGHSH, CDR2 LQKENI, per germline. Trimming cost V 0 bases and J 6 bases, with 12 bases left between them. The CDR3 runs 15 residues. The CDR3 DNA reads as TGTGCCAGCTCACCACCAAGTGATGGAGGCAATGAGCAGTTCTTC. Its translation: CASSPPSDGGNEQFF.

This clonotype was picked up a small number of times. The chain combines TRBV5-1 with TRBJ2-5; possibly TRBD1 or TRBD2 for D (6 bases each). V was shortened by 2 bases and J by 4 bases, with 15 bases between the two germline ends. Germline assignment: CDR1 SGHRS and CDR2 YFSETQ. The CDR3 totals 15 residues. The CDR3 DNA follows: TGCGCCAGCAGCTTTGAGGGGGGAGCTGCAGAGACCCAGTACTTC. Its translation is CASSFEGGAAETQYF.

Note on this clonotype: Possible read error: a much larger clone is one base away. The chain couples TRBV5-1 to TRBJ2-2; D not certain. The germline CDR1 and CDR2 sequences are SGHRS and YFSETQ. V was cut by 4 bases and J by 10 bases, with 14 bases left in between. The CDR3 spans 13 residues. CDR3 bases: TGCGCCAGCAGCCACCCGGGCTCCGAGGAGCTGTTTTTT. Translating it yields CASSHPGSEELFF. Variable domain in full (rest from reference TRBV5-1 and TRBJ2-2): KAGVTQTPRYLIKTRGQQVTLSCSPISGHRSVSWYQQTPGQGLQFLFEYFSETQRNKGNFPGRFSGRQFSNSRSEMNVSTLELGDSALYLCASSHPGSEELFFGEGSRLTVL.

In its sample, this clonotype was seen many times. This sequence joins TRBV10-3 and TRBJ1-2, with a weak D call TRBD1 (5 bases). In germline, CDR1 is ENHRY, CDR2 SYGVKD. The CDR3 has 14 residues. The V gene lost 0 bases and the J gene lost 8 bases, with 13 bases spanning the gap. CDR3 sequence: CAISESRGNGGYTF. For the CDR3, the DNA is TGTGCCATCAGTGAGTCGAGGGGTAATGGCGGCTACACCTTC.

This clonotype was detected only a few times. The V call is TRBV6-2 or TRBV6-3, the J call TRBJ1-1; D is unclear. Trimming took 2 bases from V and 1 from J, leaving 14 bases between them. Germline CDR1 and CDR2: MNHEY and SVGEGT. The CDR3 is 16 amino acids. CDR3 in DNA: TGTGCCAGCAGTTACCTCCCGGCCAGCTCGAACACTGAAGCTTTCTTT. The encoded protein is CASSYLPASSNTEAFF.

The table lists this clonotype with many counts. This chain joins TRBV6-1 and TRBJ2-7; D perhaps matches TRBD1 (7 bases). Trimming shortened V by 7 bases and J by 4 bases, and 20 bases separated the two germline ends. Germline assignment: CDR1 MNHNS and CDR2 SASEGT. This CDR3 spans 15 amino acids. This CDR3 reads CASNHPGQGGYEQYF. The CDR3 DNA reads TGTGCCAGCAACCACCCGGGGCAGGGGGGATACGAGCAGTACTTC.

The chain carries TRBV20-1 and TRBJ2-6; 9 bases match TRBD1. The V gene's germline CDR1 is DFQATT and CDR2 SNEGSKA (reference sequence). CDR3 length: 17 residues. Trimming took 6 bases from V and 3 from J; bases not matched to a gene: 12. The CDR3 DNA reads TGCAGTGCCAGCAGTCAACAGGGGGCGGGTGGGGCCAACGTCCTGACTTTC. As protein: CSASSQQGAGGANVLTF.

This clonotype was seen at least ten times. CDR3: CASRDPGQGYTEAFF. The CDR3 DNA follows: TGTGCCAGCAGAGATCCGGGACAGGGTTACACTGAAGCTTTCTTT. The J gene is TRBJ1-1, the V gene TRBV6-1; 9 bases match TRBD1. Trimming cost V 6 bases and J 3 bases; bases outside gene matches: 8. CDR3 length equals 15 residues. Looked up from germline, CDR1 is MNHNS and CDR2 is SASEGT.